This entry is about one T cell receptor (beta chain). Its specificity is not known. Deletions cut 7 bases from V and 3 bases from J, with 15 bases between. The CDR3 contains 14 residues. CDR1 is SGHVS and CDR2 is FNYEAQ in the germline V gene. Often about 95-310 mg of normal breast tissue was needed for DNA. The entry originates in a study of early stage breast cancer tumors. Looking at the study overall: About 80% of the 16 invasive tumors were ER+, PR+ and HER2-.

Assay used: immunoSEQ multiplex PCR; TCRdb lists only in-frame clones, some missing. Of some 7,800 clones in the sample, approximately 80% are singletons; the top ten hold 8.5%. Study-level points and caveats: Tumors had roughly 2.4-fold higher T cell density and higher clonality than adjacent normal breast tissue.

Sequencing was done on a sample of normal breast tissue next to the tumor. V and J are TRBV7-6 and TRBJ2-5, with D maybe TRBD2 (6 bases). The receptor was derived from a person between 55 and 69 years old with breast cancer. CDR3 protein: CASTREAGKETQYF. CDR3 DNA: TGTGCCAGCACCCGAGAGGCGGGAAAAGAGACCCAGTACTTC. The full variable domain, in which reference TRBV7-6 and TRBJ2-5 provide the parts outside the CDR3, is GAGVSQSPRYKVTKRGQDVALRCDPISGHVSLYWYRQALGQGPEFLTYFNYEAQQDKSGLPNDRFSAERPEGSISTLTIQRTEQRDSAMYRCASTREAGKETQYFGPGTRLLVL.